This T cell receptor (beta chain) was identified in a study of blood T cell repertoires in COVID-19. In the study overall: Samples representing acute and convalescent COVID-19 were sourced from the United States, Italy and Spain.

This CDR3 comprises 15 residues. Germline V gives CDR1 SGHNT, CDR2 YYREEE (reference sequence). Trimming removed 3 bases at V and 4 bases at J, with 13 bases between. In the source study's methods: Amplification of reference gene primers provided the estimated nucleated cell counts. Generated by immunoSEQ multiplex PCR, the TCRdb table keeps only in-frame clones and is missing some. That table is the source of V, J and clone size, and D and trimming were worked out from the DNA. The sample consists of hundreds of thousands of clones, 75% to 90% of them appearing once. The material sequenced was peripheral blood. This chain uses TRBV5-4 with TRBJ2-2; tentative D call: TRBD1 (5 bases). The TCR sequence derives from a man between 60 and 70 years old who had recovered from COVID-19. Written as DNA, the CDR3 is TGTGCCAGCAGCTGGGCAAGGGGATTCACCGGGGAGCTGTTTTTT. Its translation is CASSWARGFTGELFF.